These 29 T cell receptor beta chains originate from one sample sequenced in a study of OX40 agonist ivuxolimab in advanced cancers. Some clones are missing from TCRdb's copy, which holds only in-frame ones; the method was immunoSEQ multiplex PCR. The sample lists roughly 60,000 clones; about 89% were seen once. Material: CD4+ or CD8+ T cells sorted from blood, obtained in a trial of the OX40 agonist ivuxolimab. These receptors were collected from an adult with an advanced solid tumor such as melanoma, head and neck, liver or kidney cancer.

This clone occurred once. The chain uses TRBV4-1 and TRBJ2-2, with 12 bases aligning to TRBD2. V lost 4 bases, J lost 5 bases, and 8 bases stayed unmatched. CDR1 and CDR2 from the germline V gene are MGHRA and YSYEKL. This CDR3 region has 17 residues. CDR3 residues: CASSREPSGRETGELFF. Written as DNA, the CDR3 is TGCGCCAGCAGCCGGGAACCTAGCGGGAGGGAGACCGGGGAGCTGTTTTTT.

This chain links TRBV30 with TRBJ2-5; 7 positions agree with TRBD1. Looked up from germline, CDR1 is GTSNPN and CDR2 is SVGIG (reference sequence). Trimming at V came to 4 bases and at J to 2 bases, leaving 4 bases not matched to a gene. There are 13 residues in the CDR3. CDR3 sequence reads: CAWKGQPQETQYF. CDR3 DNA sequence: TGTGCCTGGAAGGGACAGCCACAAGAGACCCAGTACTTC.

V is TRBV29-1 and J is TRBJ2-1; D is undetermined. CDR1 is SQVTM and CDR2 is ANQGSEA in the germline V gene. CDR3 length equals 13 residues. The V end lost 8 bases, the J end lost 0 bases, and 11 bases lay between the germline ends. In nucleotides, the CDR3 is TGCAGCCCTAGTGCAAGCTCCTACAATGAGCAGTTCTTC. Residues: CSPSASSYNEQFF.

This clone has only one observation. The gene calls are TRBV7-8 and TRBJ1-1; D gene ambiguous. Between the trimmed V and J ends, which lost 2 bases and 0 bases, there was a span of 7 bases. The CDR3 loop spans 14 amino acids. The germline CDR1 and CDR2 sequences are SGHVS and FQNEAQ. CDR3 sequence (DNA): TGTGCCAGCAGCTTAAGCAGCTTGAACACTGAAGCTTTCTTT. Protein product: CASSLSSLNTEAFF.

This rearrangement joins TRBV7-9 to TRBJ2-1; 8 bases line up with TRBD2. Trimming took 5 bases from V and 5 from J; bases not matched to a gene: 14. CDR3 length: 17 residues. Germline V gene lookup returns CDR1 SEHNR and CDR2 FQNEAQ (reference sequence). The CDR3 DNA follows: TGTGCCAGCAGCCCACCTCCCCCACGGGAGGGGGACAATGAGCAGTTCTTC. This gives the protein CASSPPPPREGDNEQFF.

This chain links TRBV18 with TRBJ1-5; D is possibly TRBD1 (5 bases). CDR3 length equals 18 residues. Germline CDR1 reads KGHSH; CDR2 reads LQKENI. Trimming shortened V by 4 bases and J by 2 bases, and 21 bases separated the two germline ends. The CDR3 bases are TGTGCCAGCTCACTCACCGGGTTTGGGACTTCGGGCAATCAGCCCCAGCATTTT. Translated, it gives CASSLTGFGTSGNQPQHF.

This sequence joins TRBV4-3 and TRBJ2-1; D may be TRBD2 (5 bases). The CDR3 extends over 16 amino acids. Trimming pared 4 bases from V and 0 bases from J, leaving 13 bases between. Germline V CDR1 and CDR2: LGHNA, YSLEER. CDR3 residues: CASSLFGDSSYNEQFF. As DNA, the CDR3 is TGCGCCAGCAGCCTTTTCGGGGATAGCTCCTACAATGAGCAGTTCTTC.

This CDR3 reads CASSLGLAGYNEQFF. Here the CDR3 DNA reads TGTGCCAGCAGCTTGGGGCTAGCGGGCTACAATGAGCAGTTCTTC. This chain links TRBV5-5 with TRBJ2-1; 8 bases match TRBD2. The CDR3 is 15 residues long. Germline CDR1 is SGHKS and CDR2 is YYEKEE (reference sequence). V trimming: 0 bases; J trimming: 3 bases; junction bases outside the gene matches: 2.

DNA of the CDR3: TGTGCCAGCAGCATCCTCTTCCTCCGCACAGATACGCAGTATTTT. Its protein is CASSILFLRTDTQYF. This chain connects TRBV7-2 to TRBJ2-3; D remains ambiguous. The CDR3 contains 15 residues. Germline CDR1 SGHTA, CDR2 FQGNSA. Trimming took 5 bases from V and 1 from J, leaving 13 bases between them.

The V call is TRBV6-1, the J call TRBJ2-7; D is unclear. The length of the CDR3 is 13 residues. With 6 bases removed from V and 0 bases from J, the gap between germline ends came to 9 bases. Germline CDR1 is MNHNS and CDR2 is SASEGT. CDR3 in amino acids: CASSHRDSYEQYF. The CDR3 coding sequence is TGTGCCAGCAGCCACCGAGACTCCTACGAGCAGTACTTC.

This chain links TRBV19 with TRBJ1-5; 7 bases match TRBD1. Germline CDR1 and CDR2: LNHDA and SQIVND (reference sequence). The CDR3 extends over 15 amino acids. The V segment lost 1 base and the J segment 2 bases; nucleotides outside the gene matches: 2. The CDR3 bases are TGTGCCAGTAGTATAGCCAGGGGGGGCAATCAGCCCCAGCATTTT. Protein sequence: CASSIARGGNQPQHF.

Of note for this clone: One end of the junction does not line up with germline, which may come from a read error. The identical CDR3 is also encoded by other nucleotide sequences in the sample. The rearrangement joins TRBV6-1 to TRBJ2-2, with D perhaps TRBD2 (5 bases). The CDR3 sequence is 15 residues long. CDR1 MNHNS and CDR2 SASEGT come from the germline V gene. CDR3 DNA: TGTGCCAGCAGTGCCCTAACCGAGGCGATCGGGGAACTGTTTTTT. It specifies CASSALTEAIGELFF.

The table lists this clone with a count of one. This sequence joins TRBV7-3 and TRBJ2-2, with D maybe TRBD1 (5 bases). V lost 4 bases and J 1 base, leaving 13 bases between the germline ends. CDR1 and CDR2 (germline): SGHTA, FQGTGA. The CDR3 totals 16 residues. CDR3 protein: CASSWNSQGNTGELFF. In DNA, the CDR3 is TGTGCCAGCAGCTGGAATAGTCAGGGGAACACCGGGGAGCTGTTTTTT.

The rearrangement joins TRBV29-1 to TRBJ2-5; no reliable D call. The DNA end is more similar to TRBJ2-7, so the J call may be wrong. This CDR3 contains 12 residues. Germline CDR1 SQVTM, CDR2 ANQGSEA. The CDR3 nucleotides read TGCAGCGTTGGTAAAGGGTCAAACGAGCAGTACTTC. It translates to CSVGKGSNEQYF.

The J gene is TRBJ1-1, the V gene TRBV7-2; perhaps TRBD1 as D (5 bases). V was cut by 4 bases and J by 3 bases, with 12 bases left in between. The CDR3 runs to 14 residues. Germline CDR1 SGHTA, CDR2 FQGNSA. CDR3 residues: CASSSTAGDTEAFF. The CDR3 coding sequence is TGTGCCAGCAGCTCGACAGCCGGGGACACTGAAGCTTTCTTT.

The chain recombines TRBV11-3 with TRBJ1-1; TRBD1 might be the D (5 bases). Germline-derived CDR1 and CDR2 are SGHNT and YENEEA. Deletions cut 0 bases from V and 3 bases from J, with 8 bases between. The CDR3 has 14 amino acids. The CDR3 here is CASSLEGRDTEAFF. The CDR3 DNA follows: TGTGCCAGCAGCTTAGAGGGACGGGACACTGAAGCTTTCTTT.

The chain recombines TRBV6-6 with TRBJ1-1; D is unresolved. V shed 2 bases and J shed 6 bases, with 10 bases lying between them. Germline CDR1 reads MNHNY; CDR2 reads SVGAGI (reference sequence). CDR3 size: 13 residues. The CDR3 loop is CASSYLGRPEAFF. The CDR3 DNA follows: TGTGCCAGCAGTTACCTGGGGAGGCCTGAAGCTTTCTTT.

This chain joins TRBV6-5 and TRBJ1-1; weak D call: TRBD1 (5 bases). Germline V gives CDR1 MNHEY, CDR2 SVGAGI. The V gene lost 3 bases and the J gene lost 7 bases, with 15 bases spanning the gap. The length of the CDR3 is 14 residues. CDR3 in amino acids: CASSYDRGINEAFF. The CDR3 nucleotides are TGTGCCAGCAGTTATGACCGGGGGATAAATGAAGCTTTCTTT.

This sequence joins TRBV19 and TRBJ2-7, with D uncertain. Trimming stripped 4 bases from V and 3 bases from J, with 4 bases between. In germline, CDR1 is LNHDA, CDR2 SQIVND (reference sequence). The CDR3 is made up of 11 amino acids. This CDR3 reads CASSKGYEQYF. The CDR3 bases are TGTGCCAGTAGTAAGGGCTACGAGCAGTACTTC. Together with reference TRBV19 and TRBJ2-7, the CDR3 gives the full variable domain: DGGITQSPKYLFRKEGQNVTLSCEQNLNHDAMYWYRQDPGQGLRLIYYSQIVNDFQKGDIAEGYSVSREKKESFPLTVTSAQKNPTAFYLCASSKGYEQYFGPGTRLTVT.

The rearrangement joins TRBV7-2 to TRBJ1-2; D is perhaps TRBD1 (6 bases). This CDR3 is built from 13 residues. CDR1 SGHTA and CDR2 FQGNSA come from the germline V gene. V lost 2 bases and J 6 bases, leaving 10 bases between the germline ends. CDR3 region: CASSLQGLNGYTF. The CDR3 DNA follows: TGTGCCAGCAGCTTACAGGGGTTAAATGGCTACACCTTC.

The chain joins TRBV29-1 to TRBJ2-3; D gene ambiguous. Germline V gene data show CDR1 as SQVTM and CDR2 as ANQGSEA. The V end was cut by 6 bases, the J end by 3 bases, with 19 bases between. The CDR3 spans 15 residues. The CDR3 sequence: CSVVMNDPRTDTQYF. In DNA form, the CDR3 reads TGCAGCGTAGTCATGAATGACCCCAGGACAGATACGCAGTATTTT.

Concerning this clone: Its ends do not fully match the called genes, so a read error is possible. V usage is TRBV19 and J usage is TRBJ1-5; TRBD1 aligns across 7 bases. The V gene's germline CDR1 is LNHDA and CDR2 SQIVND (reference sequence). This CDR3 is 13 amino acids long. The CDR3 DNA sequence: TGTGCCAGTAGTCTAGATCACAGGGGAGATCGGCATTTT. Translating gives CASSLDHRGDRHF.

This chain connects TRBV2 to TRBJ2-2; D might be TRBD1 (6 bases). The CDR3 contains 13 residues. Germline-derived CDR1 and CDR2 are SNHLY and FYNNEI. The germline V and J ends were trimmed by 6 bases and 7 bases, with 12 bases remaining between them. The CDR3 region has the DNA TGTGCCAGCAGCCTACTAGGGGGCGGGGAGCTGTTTTTT. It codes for CASSLLGGGELFF.

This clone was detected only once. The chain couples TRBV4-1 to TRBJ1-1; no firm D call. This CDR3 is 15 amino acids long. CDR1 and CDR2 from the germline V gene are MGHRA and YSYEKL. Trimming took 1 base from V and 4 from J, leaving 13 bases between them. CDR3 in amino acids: CASSQVIDLSTEAFF. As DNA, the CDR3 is TGCGCCAGCAGCCAAGTTATAGATTTAAGCACTGAAGCTTTCTTT.

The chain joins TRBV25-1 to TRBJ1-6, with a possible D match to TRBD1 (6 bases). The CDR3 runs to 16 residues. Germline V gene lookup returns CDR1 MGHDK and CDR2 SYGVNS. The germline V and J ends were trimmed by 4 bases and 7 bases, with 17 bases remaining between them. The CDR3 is CASSGRQVSLNSPLHF. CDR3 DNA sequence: TGTGCCAGCAGTGGAAGACAGGTTTCTCTAAATTCACCCCTCCACTTT.

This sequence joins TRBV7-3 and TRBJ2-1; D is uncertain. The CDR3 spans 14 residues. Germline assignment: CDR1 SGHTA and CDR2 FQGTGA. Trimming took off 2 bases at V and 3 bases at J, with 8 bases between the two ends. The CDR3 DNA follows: TGTGCCAGCAGCTTACTGCCGGTCTACAATGAGCAGTTCTTC. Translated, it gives CASSLLPVYNEQFF.

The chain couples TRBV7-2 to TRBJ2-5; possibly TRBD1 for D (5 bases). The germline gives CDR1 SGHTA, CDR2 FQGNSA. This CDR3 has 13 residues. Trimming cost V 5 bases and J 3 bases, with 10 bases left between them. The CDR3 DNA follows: TGTGCCAGCAGCCGCGACAGAGAAGAGACCCAGTACTTC. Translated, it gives CASSRDREETQYF. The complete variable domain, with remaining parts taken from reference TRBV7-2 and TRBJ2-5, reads GAGVSQSPSNKVTEKGKDVELRCDPISGHTALYWYRQSLGQGLEFLIYFQGNSAPDKSGLPSDRFSAERTGGSVSTLTIQRTQQEDSAVYLCASSRDREETQYFGPGTRLLVL.

CDR3 sequence (DNA): TGTGCCAGCATCGGTATTGATTCTGGGGCCAACGTCCTGACTTTC. Translated, it gives CASIGIDSGANVLTF. The rearrangement links TRBV7-9 to TRBJ2-6; no firm D call. This CDR3 comprises 15 residues. From germline, CDR1 is SEHNR and CDR2 FQNEAQ (reference sequence). V lost 7 bases, J lost 1 base, and 11 bases lay in between.

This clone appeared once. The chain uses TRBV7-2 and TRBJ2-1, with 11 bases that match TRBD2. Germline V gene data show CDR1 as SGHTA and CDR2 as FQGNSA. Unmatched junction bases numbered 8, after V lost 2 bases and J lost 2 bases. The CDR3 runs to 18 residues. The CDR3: CASSLRSGGARPYNEQFF. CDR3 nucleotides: TGTGCCAGCAGCTTACGTAGCGGGGGGGCCCGTCCCTACAATGAGCAGTTCTTC.